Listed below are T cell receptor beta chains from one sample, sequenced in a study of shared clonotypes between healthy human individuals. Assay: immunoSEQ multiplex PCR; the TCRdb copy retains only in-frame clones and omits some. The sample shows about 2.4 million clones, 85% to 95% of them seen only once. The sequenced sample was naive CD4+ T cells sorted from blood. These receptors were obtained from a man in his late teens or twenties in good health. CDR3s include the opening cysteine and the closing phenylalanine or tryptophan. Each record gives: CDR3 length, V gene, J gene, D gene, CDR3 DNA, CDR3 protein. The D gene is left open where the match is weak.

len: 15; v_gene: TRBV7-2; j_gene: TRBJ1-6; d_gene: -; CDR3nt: TGTGCCAGCAGCCCCGGGACACGTTATAATTCACCCCTCCACTTT; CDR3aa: CASSPGTRYNSPLHF
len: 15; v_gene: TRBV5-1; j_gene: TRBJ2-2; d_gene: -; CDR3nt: TGCGCCAGTAAGGGTGATAGCGGTAACACCGGGGAGCTGTTTTTT; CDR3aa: CASKGDSGNTGELFF
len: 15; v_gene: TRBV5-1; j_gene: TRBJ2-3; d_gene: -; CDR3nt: TGCGCCAGCAGCTTTGGGGGAGGTACTACAGATACGCAGTATTTT; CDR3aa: CASSFGGGTTDTQYF
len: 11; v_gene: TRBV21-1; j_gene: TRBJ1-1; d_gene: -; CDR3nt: TGTGCCAGCAGGGGACCGGGAGGAGCTTTCTTT; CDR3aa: CASRGPGGAFF
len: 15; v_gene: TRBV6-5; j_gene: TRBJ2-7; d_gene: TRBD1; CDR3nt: TGTGCCGGCAGTCGTACCGGGACAGCCACCTACGAGCAGTACTTC; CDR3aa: CAGSRTGTATYEQYF
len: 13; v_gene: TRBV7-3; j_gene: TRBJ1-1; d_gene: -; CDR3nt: TGTGCCAGCAGCCCGGCGGGGTCGGGTGAAGCTTTCTTT; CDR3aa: CASSPAGSGEAFF
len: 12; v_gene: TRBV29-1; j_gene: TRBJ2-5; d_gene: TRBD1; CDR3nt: TGCAGCGTAACAGGGGGCCCAGAGACCCAGTACTTC; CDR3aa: CSVTGGPETQYF
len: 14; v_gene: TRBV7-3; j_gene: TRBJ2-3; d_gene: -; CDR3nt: TGTGCCTCTGTATTGGGGTTTACCACAGATACGCAGTATTTT; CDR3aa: CASVLGFTTDTQYF
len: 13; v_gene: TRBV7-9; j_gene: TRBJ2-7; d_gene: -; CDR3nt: TGTGCCAGCAGCTTAGTCCAGGCTTACGAGCAGTACTTC; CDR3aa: CASSLVQAYEQYF
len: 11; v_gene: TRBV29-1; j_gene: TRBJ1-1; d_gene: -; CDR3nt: TGCAGCGTTGTCATCAACACTGAAGCTTTCTTT; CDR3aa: CSVVINTEAFF
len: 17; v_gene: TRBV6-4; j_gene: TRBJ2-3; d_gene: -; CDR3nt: TGTGCCAGCAGTGAATTCGGTGGTAGCGCCACCACAGATACGCAGTATTTT; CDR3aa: CASSEFGGSATTDTQYF
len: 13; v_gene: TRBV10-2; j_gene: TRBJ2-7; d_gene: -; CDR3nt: TGCGCCAGCAGTGAGCCCGGGCCCTACGAGCAGTACTTC; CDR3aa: CASSEPGPYEQYF
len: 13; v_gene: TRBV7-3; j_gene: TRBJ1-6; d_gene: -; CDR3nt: TGTGCCAGCAGCTCCTCCACCGTATCACCCCTCCACTTT; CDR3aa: CASSSSTVSPLHF
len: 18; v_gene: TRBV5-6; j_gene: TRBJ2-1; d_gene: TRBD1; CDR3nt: TGTGCCAGCAGCTCGATATACGCCCCGGGACAGGGCCGCGGTGAGCAGTTCTTC; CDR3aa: CASSSIYAPGQGRGEQFF
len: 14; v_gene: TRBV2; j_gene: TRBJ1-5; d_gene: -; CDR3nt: TGTGCCAGCAGTGATAGATCCGACAATCAGCCCCAGCATTTT; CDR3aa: CASSDRSDNQPQHF
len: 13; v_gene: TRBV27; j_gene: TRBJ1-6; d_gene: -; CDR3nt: TGTGCCACCGCGGACAGACAGAATTCACCCCTCCACTTT; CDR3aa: CATADRQNSPLHF
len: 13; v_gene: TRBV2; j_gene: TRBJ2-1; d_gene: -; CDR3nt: TGTGCCAGCAGAAGGGGCGGAGGTATAGGGCAGTTCTTC; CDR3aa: CASRRGGGIGQFF
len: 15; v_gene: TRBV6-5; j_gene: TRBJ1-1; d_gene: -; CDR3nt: TGTGCCAGCAGTCCCGGGAGTTGGGTTTCCACTGAAGCTTTCTTT; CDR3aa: CASSPGSWVSTEAFF
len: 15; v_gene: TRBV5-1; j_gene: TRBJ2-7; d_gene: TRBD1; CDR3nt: TGCGCCAGCAGCCCCACGACAGGGGGGTCCTGGGAGCAGTACTTC; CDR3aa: CASSPTTGGSWEQYF
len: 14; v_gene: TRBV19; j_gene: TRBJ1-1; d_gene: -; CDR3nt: TGTGCCAGTACCAAAGGGGGGGGATACACTGAAGCTTTCTTT; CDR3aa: CASTKGGGYTEAFF